The present TCR beta chain was sequenced within a study of blood T cell repertoires in COVID-19. In the study overall: Sites across the United States, Italy and Spain contributed samples from acute and convalescent COVID-19.

Method: immunoSEQ multiplex PCR; TCRdb's copy keeps in-frame clones and lacks some. This sample has approximately 280,000 clones, with around 88% found just once. Cohort 3 recovery required two negative PCRs, clearance, or symptom resolution. The sample consisted of PBMCs or T cells enriched from blood (not recorded which). The receptor was isolated from a woman in her 40s who had recovered from COVID-19.

CDR3 protein: CASSWVGRASGANVLTF. The CDR3 nucleotides are TGTGCCAGCAGTTGGGTCGGGAGGGCCAGTGGGGCCAACGTCCTGACTTTC. This chain connects TRBV27 to TRBJ2-6, with TRBD2 matching 8 bases. J was trimmed by 3 bases and V by 4 bases; bases with no gene match: 8. The CDR3 loop spans 17 amino acids. Germline-derived CDR1 and CDR2 are MNHEY and SMNVEV (reference sequence).